This TCR beta chain stems from a study of blood T cells in healthy people across ages. A second PCR of about 7 to 12 cycles used a sample-barcoded 5' primer and a J-beta primer mix. Each CDR3 protein gets one entry after TCRdb re-called the 5' RACE reads with MiXCR. Seen here are about 1.5 million distinct CDR3 sequences, less than 45% observed once, and the top ten hold about 4%. This clonotype was observed once. This receptor was identified in a young woman in good health. Sequencing used blood.

In DNA form, the CDR3 reads TGTGCCATCAGTGTCGGTGTTGGGGAAGAAGCTTTCTTT. The encoded protein is CAISVGVGEEAFF. The V gene is TRBV10-3, the J gene TRBJ1-1; D unclear. The CDR3 totals 13 residues. Trimming left V 4 bases short and J 8 bases short, with 14 bases between. The germline V gene encodes CDR1 ENHRY and CDR2 SYGVKD.